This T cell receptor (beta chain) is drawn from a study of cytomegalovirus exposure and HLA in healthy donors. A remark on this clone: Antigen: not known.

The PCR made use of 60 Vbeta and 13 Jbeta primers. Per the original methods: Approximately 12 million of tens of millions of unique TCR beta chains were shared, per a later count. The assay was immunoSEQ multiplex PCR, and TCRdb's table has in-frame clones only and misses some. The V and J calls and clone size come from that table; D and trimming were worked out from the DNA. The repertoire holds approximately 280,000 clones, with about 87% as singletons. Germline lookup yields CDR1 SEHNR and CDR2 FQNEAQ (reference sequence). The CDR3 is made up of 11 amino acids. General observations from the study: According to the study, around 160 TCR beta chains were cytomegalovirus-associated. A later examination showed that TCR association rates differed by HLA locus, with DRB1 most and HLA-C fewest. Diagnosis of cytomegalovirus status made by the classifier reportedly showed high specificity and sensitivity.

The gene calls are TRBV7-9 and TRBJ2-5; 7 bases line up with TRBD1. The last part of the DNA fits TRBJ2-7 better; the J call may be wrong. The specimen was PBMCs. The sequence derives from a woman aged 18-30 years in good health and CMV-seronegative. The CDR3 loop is CASGTVYEQYF. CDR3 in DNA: TGTGCCAGCGGGACAGTCTACGAGCAGTACTTC.